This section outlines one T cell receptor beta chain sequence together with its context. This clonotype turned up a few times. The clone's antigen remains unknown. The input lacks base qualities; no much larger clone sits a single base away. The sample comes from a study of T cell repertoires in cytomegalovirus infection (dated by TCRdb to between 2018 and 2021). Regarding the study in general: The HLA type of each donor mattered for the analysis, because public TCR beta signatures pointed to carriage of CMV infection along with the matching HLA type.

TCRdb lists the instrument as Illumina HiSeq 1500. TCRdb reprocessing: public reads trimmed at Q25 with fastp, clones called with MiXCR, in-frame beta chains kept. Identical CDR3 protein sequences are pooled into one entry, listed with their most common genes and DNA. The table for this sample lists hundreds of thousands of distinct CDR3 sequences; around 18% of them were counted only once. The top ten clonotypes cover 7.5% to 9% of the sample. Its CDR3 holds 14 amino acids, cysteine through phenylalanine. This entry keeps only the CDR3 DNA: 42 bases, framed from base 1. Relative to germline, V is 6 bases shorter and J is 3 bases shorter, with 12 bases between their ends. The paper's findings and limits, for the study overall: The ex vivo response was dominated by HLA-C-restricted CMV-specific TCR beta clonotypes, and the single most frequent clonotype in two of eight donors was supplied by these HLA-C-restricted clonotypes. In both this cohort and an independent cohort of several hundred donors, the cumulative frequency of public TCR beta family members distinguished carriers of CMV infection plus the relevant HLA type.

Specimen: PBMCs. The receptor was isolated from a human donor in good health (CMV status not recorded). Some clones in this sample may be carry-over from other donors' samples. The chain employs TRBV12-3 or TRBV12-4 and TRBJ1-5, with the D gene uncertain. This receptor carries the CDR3 CASSPAGYNQPQHF. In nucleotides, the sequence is TGTGCCAGCAGCCCCGCGGGGTACAATCAGCCCCAGCATTTT.